Here is one T cell receptor beta chain with its context. Its antigen remains unknown. These data are taken from a study of cytomegalovirus exposure and HLA in healthy donors. Nominal health characterized the donors when sampled, though unrecorded immune exposures were likely. PCR involved 60 Vbeta and 13 Jbeta primers. Profiled with immunoSEQ multiplex PCR; TCRdb holds only in-frame clones, not every one. The table lists about 160,000 clones, more than 80% of them singletons. Notes on the study in general: Reports state that TCR beta sequences accurately predicted most subjects' HLA-A and HLA-B alleles.

The receptor was derived from a young woman in good health and CMV-seronegative. Sequencing was done on a sample of PBMCs.

The CDR3 DNA is TGTGCCAGCAGCCTCCATAGCGGGGGTGCAGATACGCAGTATTTT. This translates into CASSLHSGGADTQYF. The chain is built from TRBV9 and TRBJ2-3; TRBD2 matches 9 bases. The CDR3 consists of 15 residues. CDR1 is SGDLS and CDR2 is YYNGEE in the germline V gene. V was clipped by 4 bases and J by 4 bases; unmatched bases: 7. The complete variable domain, with remaining parts taken from reference TRBV9 and TRBJ2-3, reads DSGVTQTPKHLITATGQRVTLRCSPRSGDLSVYWYQQSLDQGLQFLIQYYNGEERAKGNILERFSAQQFPDLHSELNLSSLELGDSALYFCASSLHSGGADTQYFGPGTRLTVL.